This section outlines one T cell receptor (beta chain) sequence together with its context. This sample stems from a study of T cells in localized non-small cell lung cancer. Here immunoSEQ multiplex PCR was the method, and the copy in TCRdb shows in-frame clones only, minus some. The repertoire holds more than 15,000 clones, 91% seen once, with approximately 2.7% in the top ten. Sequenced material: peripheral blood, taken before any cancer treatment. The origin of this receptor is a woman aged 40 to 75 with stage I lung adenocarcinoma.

Here the CDR3 DNA reads TGTGCCAGTAGACTCGACAGGGCCTCCTACAATGAGCAGTTCTTC. It yields the protein CASRLDRASYNEQFF. The chain combines TRBV19 with TRBJ2-1; TRBD1 matches at 7 bases. The CDR3 has 15 residues. Germline V gene lookup returns CDR1 LNHDA and CDR2 SQIVND (reference sequence). The V segment lost 6 bases and the J segment 0 bases; nucleotides outside the gene matches: 5.